This T cell receptor beta chain was found in a study of lymphopenia after photon versus proton radiotherapy. The junction had 8 bases not matched to a gene; V was cut back by 4 bases and J by 4 bases. The CDR3 length is 16 residues. Germline V lookup: CDR1 SGHRS, CDR2 YFSETQ. In regard to this clone: What it binds is not known.

Study-wide findings and caveats: Proton therapy kept repertoires fairly stable, unlike photons, which gained effector/memory cells. Better survival with proton therapy was suggested as possible, not demonstrated. Post-nadir diversity loss with photons came from oligoclonal expansion, particularly CD8+ Temra cells. In patients who died, overall survival fell as post-nadir TCR diversity dropped more.

Repertoires were generated with immunoSEQ multiplex PCR, while TCRdb's copy carries only in-frame clones and drops some. The data contain 53,000 or so clones, 83% of them singletons. The TCR originated in a middle-aged man with gastric cancer. The material sequenced was peripheral blood, taken from a patient treated with photon-based radiotherapy. This chain links TRBV5-1 with TRBJ2-6, with 7 bases lining up with TRBD1. In nucleotides, the CDR3 is TGCGCCAGCAGCGTCAGACAGGGATCCGGGGCCAACGTCCTGACTTTC. Its translation: CASSVRQGSGANVLTF.